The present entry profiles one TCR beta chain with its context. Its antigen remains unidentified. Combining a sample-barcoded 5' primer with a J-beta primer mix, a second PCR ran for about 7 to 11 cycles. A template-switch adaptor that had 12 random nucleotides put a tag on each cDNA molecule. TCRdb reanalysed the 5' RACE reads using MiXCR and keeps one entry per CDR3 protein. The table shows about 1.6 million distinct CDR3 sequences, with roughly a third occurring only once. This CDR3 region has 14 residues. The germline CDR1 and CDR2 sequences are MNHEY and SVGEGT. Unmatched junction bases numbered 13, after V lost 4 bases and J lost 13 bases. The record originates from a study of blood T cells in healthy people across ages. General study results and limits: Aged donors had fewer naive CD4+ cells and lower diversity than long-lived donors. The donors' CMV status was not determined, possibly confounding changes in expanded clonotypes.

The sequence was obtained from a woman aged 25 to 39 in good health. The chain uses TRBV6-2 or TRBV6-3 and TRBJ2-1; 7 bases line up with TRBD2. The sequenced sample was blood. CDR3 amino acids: CASSSLAGLETQFF. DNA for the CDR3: TGTGCCAGCAGTTCCCTAGCCGGACTAGAGACCCAGTTCTTC.